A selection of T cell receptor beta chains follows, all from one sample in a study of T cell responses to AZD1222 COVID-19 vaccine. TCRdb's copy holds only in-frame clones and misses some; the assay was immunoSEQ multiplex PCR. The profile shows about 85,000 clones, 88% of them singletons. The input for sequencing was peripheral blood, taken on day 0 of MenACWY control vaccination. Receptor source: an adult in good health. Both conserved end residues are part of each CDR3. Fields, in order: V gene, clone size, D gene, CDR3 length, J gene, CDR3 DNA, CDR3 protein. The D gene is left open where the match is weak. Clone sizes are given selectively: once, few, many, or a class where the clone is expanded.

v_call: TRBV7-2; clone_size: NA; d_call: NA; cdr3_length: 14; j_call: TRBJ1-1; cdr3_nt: TGTGCCAGCAGCTGGGACGGCTGGGCCACTGAAGCTTTCTTT; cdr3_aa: CASSWDGWATEAFF
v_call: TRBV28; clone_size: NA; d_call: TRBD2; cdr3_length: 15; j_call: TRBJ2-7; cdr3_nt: TGTGCCAGCAGTTTCGCGGGGGAATACGACTACGAGCAGTACTTC; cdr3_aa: CASSFAGEYDYEQYF
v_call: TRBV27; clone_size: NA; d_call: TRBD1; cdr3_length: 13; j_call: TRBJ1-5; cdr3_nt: TGTGCCAGCAGACAGGGGACGAATCAGCCCCAGCATTTT; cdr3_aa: CASRQGTNQPQHF
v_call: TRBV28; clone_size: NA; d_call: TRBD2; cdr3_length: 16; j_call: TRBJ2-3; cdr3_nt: TGTGCCAGCAGTTTAAGGCGTCGACTAGCGGGGAATACGCAGTATTTT; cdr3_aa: CASSLRRRLAGNTQYF
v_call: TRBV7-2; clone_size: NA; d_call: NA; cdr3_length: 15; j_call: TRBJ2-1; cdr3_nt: TGTGCCAGCAGCTTAGGTGTGGTCTCCTACAATGAGCAGTTCTTC; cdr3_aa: CASSLGVVSYNEQFF
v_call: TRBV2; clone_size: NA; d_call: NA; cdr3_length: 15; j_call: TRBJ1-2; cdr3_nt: TGTGCCAGCAAGGTAGGGCCAGACCCTAACTATGGCTACACCTTC; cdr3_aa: CASKVGPDPNYGYTF
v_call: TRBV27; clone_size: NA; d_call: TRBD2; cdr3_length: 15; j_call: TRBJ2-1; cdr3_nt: TGTGCCAGCAGCCAACGACTAGCGGGGGTTAATGAGCAGTTCTTC; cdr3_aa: CASSQRLAGVNEQFF
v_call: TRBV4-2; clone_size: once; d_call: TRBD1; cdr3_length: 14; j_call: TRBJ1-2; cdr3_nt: TGTGCCAGCAGCCAAGATTGGGACAGGGGGTTCTACACCTTC; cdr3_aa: CASSQDWDRGFYTF
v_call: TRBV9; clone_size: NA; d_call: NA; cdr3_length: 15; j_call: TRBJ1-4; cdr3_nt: TGTGCCAGCAGCACGGGGGGGACGGATAATGAAAAACTGTTTTTT; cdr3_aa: CASSTGGTDNEKLFF
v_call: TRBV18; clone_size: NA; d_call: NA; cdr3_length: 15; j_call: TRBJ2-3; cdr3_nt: TGTGCCAGCTCTCCCGACAGGTTTAGCACAGATACGCAGTATTTT; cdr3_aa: CASSPDRFSTDTQYF
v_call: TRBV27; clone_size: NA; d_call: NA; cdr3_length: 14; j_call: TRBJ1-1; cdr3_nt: TGTGCCAGCAGCCTAGTGGACAGGAACACTGAAGCTTTCTTT; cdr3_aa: CASSLVDRNTEAFF
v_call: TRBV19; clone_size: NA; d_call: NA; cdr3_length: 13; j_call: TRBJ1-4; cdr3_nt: TGTGCCAGCACTGAGGGATCAAATGAAAAACTGTTTTTT; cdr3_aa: CASTEGSNEKLFF
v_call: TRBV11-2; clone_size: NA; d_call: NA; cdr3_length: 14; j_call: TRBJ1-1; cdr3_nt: TGTGCCAGCAGCCGAGGCGCGGTTTACACTGAAGCTTTCTTT; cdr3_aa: CASSRGAVYTEAFF